This T cell receptor (beta chain) is drawn from a study of blood T cell repertoires in COVID-19. The protocol was immunoSEQ multiplex PCR, while the TCRdb copy is restricted to in-frame clones and leaves out a portion. The sample contains around 200,000 clones, roughly 89% of which appear only once. Trimming left V 4 bases short and J 8 bases short, with 18 bases between. The CDR3 is 14 amino acids. Per germline, CDR1 SGDLS and CDR2 YYNGEE. The clonotype originates from a man in his fifties or sixties who had recovered from COVID-19. Sequencing was performed on peripheral blood. This chain links TRBV9 with TRBJ1-2; D may be TRBD1 (6 bases). The CDR3 loop reads CASSSGRTVGGYTF. The CDR3 DNA reads TGTGCCAGCAGCTCCGGGAGGACAGTGGGAGGCTACACCTTC. Together with reference TRBV9 and TRBJ1-2, the CDR3 gives the full variable domain: DSGVTQTPKHLITATGQRVTLRCSPRSGDLSVYWYQQSLDQGLQFLIQYYNGEERAKGNILERFSAQQFPDLHSELNLSSLELGDSALYFCASSSGRTVGGYTFGSGTRLTVV.